This T cell receptor (beta chain) came from a study of blood T cell repertoires in COVID-19. The wider study: Both acute and convalescent COVID-19 samples were obtained from the United States, Italy and Spain. T cells, B-cell-depleted T cells, or PBMCs supplied cDNA or gDNA.

The germline gives CDR1 SGHKS, CDR2 YYEKEE (reference sequence). Trimming pared 1 base from V and 7 bases from J, leaving 23 bases between. This CDR3 has 17 amino acids. Original handling: For nucleated cells, counts were estimated from reference gene primer amplification. The repertoire was sequenced with immunoSEQ multiplex PCR; TCRdb's copy has only in-frame clones and lacks some. Clone size and the V and J calls come from that table; the DNA yielded D and trimming. The sample records more than 95,000 clones, more than 80% being singletons. The chain couples TRBV5-5 to TRBJ1-1, with D unclear. The sample consisted of peripheral blood. This TCR derives from a human donor in a cohort sampled during active COVID-19. The CDR3 nucleotides are TGTGCCAGCAGCTTGTTAGGCTCTGTCGGAGGGCCGTATGAAGCTTTCTTT. This translates into CASSLLGSVGGPYEAFF.